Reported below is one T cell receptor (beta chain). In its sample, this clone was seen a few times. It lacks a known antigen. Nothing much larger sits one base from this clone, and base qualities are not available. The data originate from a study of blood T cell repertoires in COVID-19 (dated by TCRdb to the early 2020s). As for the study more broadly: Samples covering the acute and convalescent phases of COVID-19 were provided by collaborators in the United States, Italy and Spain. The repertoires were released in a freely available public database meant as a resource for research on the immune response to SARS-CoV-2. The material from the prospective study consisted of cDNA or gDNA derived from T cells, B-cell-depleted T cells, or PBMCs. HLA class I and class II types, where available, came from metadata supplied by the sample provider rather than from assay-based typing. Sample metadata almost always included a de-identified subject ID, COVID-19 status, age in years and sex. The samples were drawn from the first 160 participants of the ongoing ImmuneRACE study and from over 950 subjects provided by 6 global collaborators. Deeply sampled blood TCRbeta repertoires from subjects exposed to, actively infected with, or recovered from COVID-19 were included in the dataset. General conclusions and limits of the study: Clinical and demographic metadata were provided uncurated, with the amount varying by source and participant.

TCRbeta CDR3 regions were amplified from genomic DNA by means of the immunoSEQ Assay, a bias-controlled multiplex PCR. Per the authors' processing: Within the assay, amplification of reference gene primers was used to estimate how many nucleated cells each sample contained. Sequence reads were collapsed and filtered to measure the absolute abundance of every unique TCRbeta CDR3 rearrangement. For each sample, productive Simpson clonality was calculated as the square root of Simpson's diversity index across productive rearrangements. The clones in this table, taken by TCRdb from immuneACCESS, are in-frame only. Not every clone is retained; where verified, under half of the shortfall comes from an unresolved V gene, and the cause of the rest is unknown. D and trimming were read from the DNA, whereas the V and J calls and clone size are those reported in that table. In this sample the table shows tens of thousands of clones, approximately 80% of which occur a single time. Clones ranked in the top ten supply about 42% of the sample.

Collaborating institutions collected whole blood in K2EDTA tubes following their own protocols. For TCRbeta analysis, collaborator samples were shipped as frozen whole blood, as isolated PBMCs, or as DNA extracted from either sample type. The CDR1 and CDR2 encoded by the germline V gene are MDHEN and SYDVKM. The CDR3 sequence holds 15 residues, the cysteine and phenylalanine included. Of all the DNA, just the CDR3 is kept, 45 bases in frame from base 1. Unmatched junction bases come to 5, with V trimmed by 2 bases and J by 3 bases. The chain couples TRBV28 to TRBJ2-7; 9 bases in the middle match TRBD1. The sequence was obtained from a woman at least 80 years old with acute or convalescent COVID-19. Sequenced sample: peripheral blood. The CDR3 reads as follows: CASSLADRGFYEQYF. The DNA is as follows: TGTGCCAGCAGTTTAGCGGACAGGGGATTCTACGAGCAGTACTTC. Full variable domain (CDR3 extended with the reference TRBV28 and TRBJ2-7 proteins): DVKVTQSSRYLVKRTGEKVFLECVQDMDHENMFWYRQDPGLGLRLIYFSYDVKMKEKGDIPEGYSVSREKKERFSLILESASTNQTSMYLCASSLADRGFYEQYFGPGTRLTVT.